These T cell receptor beta chains were read from a single sample in a study of regulatory T cells in long-lasting Graves disease. TCRdb re-called the multiplex PCR reads through MiXCR, storing one row per CDR3 protein. The sample carries around 420,000 distinct CDR3 sequences, over 12% recorded once. These data are also associated with another study on T cells in Graves' hyperthyroidism and ophthalmopathy.

Sequenced here: peripheral blood mononuclear cells (PBMCs), sampled at new diagnosis, from a patient treated with antithyroid drugs. These receptors were obtained from a woman in her 40s with Graves disease. Both conserved end residues are part of each CDR3. A D gene is named only where the DNA matches it firmly. The listing skips clone size in some rows; elsewhere it reads once, few, many or a size class.

TRBD1,few,TRBV28,TRBJ2-3,CASSERLGQGRIDTQYF,TGTGCCAGCAGCGAGAGGTTGGGACAGGGGCGAATAGATACGCAGTATTTT
TRBD2,many,TRBV7-2,TRBJ2-1,CASSYAGEDQFF,TGTGCCAGCAGCTACGCGGGAGAGGACCAGTTCTTC
TRBD2,many,TRBV19,TRBJ2-3,CASSMGTSGRGEDTQYF,TGTGCCAGTAGTATGGGGACTAGCGGGAGGGGGGAAGATACGCAGTATTTT
-,few,TRBV24-1,TRBJ2-2,CATSDLRNTGELFF,TGTGCCACCAGTGACCTACGAAACACCGGGGAGCTGTTTTTT
-,many,TRBV12-3/TRBV12-4,TRBJ1-3,CASTPVFSGNTIYF,TGTGCCAGCACCCCAGTATTCTCTGGAAACACCATATATTTT
-,few,TRBV4-3,TRBJ2-3,CASSQDRGSTDTQYF,TGCGCCAGCAGCCAAGATAGGGGGTCCACAGATACGCAGTATTTT
TRBD2,many,TRBV9,TRBJ2-1,CASSVGTSQHEQFF,TGTGCCAGCAGCGTAGGGACTAGTCAGCATGAGCAGTTCTTC
TRBD1,many,TRBV6-1,TRBJ1-5,CASRSTGDSNQPQHF,TGTGCCAGCAGATCCACAGGGGATAGCAATCAGCCCCAGCATTTT
-,-,TRBV29-1,TRBJ2-1,CSVDWGSNEQFF,TGCAGCGTTGATTGGGGCAGCAATGAGCAGTTCTTC
-,many,TRBV12-3/TRBV12-4,TRBJ1-1,CASSFGGRDTEAFF,TGTGCCAGCAGTTTTGGGGGCAGGGACACTGAAGCTTTCTTT
-,many,TRBV27,TRBJ2-7,CASRKGYSYEQYF,TGTGCCAGCAGAAAGGGATACTCCTACGAGCAGTACTTC
-,few,TRBV30,TRBJ2-7,CACDSTPFSYEQYF,TGTGCCTGTGACAGTACTCCCTTTTCCTACGAGCAGTACTTC
TRBD1,many,TRBV7-2,TRBJ1-1,CASSLAAQGENPQAFF,TGTGCCAGCAGCTTAGCGGCCCAGGGGGAGAACCCGCAAGCTTTCTTT
-,-,TRBV2,TRBJ2-5,CANRWETQYF,TGTGCCAATAGGTGGGAGACCCAGTACTTC
TRBD1,once,TRBV6-1,TRBJ1-5,CASSWTGNSNQPQHF,TGTGCCAGCAGCTGGACAGGGAATAGCAATCAGCCCCAGCATTTT
TRBD2,many,TRBV11-3,TRBJ2-3,CASSKLGGGLGTDTQYF,TGTGCCAGCAGCAAACTCGGTGGGGGACTAGGCACAGATACGCAGTATTTT
-,many,TRBV24-1,TRBJ2-3,CATSDDTDTQYF,TGTGCCACCAGTGACGACACAGATACGCAGTATTTT
-,few,TRBV9,TRBJ2-2,CASSVEGQAGELFF,TGTGCCAGCAGCGTAGAAGGCCAGGCCGGGGAGCTGTTTTTT
-,many,TRBV10-2,TRBJ2-1,CASSELGGVGNEQFF,TGCGCCAGCAGTGAGTTAGGCGGAGTGGGCAATGAGCAGTTCTTC
-,many,TRBV7-2,TRBJ2-1,CASSLASRRSNEQFF,TGTGCCAGCAGCTTAGCTAGTAGGAGGAGCAATGAGCAGTTCTTC
TRBD2,-,TRBV12-3/TRBV12-4,TRBJ2-3,CASRTRTSDTDTQYF,TGTGCCAGCAGGACCAGGACTAGCGACACAGATACGCAGTATTTT
-,few,TRBV4-2,TRBJ2-2,CASSQGAGTAAGELFF,TGTGCCAGCAGCCAAGGAGCAGGGACTGCGGCCGGGGAGCTGTTTTTT
-,few,TRBV5-8,TRBJ2-1,CASSGGNNNEQFF,TGTGCCAGCAGTGGGGGGAACAACAATGAGCAGTTCTTC
TRBD2,-,TRBV20-1,TRBJ2-1,CSASPIAGLDDEQFF,TGCAGTGCTAGCCCGATAGCGGGATTAGACGATGAGCAGTTCTTC
-,many,TRBV7-9,TRBJ2-1,CASSLVIAAIAYNEQFF,TGTGCCAGCAGCTTAGTGATAGCGGCTATAGCCTACAATGAGCAGTTCTTC
-,-,TRBV28,TRBJ1-2,CASSLWDKSYGYTF,TGTGCCAGCAGTTTGTGGGACAAGAGCTATGGCTACACCTTC
TRBD2,-,TRBV4-1,TRBJ2-1,CASSHVLAGNNEQFF,TGCGCCAGCAGCCACGTCCTAGCGGGAAACAATGAGCAGTTCTTC
-,-,TRBV6-1,TRBJ2-4,CASTRGIIQYF,TGTGCCAGCACACGAGGGATCATTCAGTACTTC
-,few,TRBV20-1,TRBJ2-7,CSARDLGYEQYF,TGCAGTGCTAGAGATCTTGGATACGAGCAGTACTTC
TRBD2,-,TRBV19,TRBJ2-2,CASSIRLAGVSGELFF,TGTGCCAGTAGTATAAGGCTAGCGGGAGTGTCAGGGGAGCTGTTTTTT
-,few,TRBV15,TRBJ2-7,CATSRDREQNYEQYF,TGTGCCACCAGCAGAGATCGGGAACAAAACTACGAGCAGTACTTC
-,-,TRBV7-8,TRBJ2-1,CASSLVRGAKYNEQFF,TGTGCCAGCAGCTTAGTCCGGGGAGCGAAGTACAATGAGCAGTTCTTC
TRBD2,few,TRBV20-1,TRBJ2-3,CSAKKVLAGGSSTDTQYF,TGCAGTGCCAAAAAAGTCCTAGCGGGAGGGTCTAGCACAGATACGCAGTATTTT
TRBD2,-,TRBV12-3/TRBV12-4,TRBJ2-7,CASIKASGRAVYEQYF,TGTGCCAGCATCAAAGCTAGCGGGAGGGCCGTTTACGAGCAGTACTTC